The rows below give T cell receptor beta chains drawn from one sample of a study. A single record per CDR3 protein comes from TCRdb applying MiXCR to the 5' RACE reads. Of tens of thousands of distinct CDR3 sequences listed, roughly a sixth are singletons. The sample consisted of naive CD4+ T cells sorted from blood. These receptors originate from a female donor with breast cancer. Each CDR3 is given with its conserved first and last residue. The D gene is left open where the match is weak. Size is omitted from some rows. Given values are once, few, many or a class for expanded clones.

len,j_gene,v_gene,d_gene,abundance,CDR3aa,CDR3nt
16,TRBJ2-3,TRBV7-3,TRBD2,many,CASSPLAGGTTDTQYF,TGTGCCAGCAGCCCCCTAGCGGGAGGCACCACAGATACGCAGTATTTT
16,TRBJ2-7,TRBV10-3,TRBD1,many,CAISDRGQVNSYEQYF,TGTGCCATCAGTGATCGGGGACAGGTAAACTCCTACGAGCAGTACTTC
14,TRBJ1-2,TRBV5-1,-,-,CASSLETQTDGYTF,TGCGCCAGCAGCTTGGAAACCCAGACGGATGGCTACACCTTC
12,TRBJ1-1,TRBV24-1,-,many,CATSDFPGEAFF,TGTGCCACCAGTGATTTCCCAGGTGAAGCTTTCTTT
15,TRBJ1-6,TRBV6-5,-,many,CASSKTALTNSPLHF,TGTGCCAGCAGCAAAACGGCATTGACGAATTCACCCCTCCACTTT
14,TRBJ2-1,TRBV5-1,-,-,CANSPMAAYNEQFF,TGCGCCAACAGCCCAATGGCTGCCTACAATGAGCAGTTCTTC
15,TRBJ1-2,TRBV5-5,-,-,CASSLAGSPIGGYTF,TGTGCCAGCAGCTTGGCCGGGAGCCCGATAGGCGGCTACACCTTC
14,TRBJ2-7,TRBV5-1,TRBD1,many,CASSLLGTGGEQYF,TGCGCCAGCAGCTTGTTGGGGACAGGGGGCGAGCAGTACTTC
15,TRBJ2-7,TRBV5-1,TRBD1,many,CASSEKRDRGDEQYF,TGCGCCAGCAGCGAAAAGAGGGACAGGGGGGACGAGCAGTACTTC
14,TRBJ1-3,TRBV6-1,-,-,CASRLQGGGNTIYF,TGTGCCAGCAGGCTACAGGGAGGGGGAAACACCATATATTTT
16,TRBJ2-5,TRBV7-2,TRBD2,-,CASSLGLAGYQETQYF,TGTGCCAGCAGCTTGGGACTAGCGGGGTACCAAGAGACCCAGTACTTC
13,TRBJ2-6,TRBV7-2,-,many,CASSLAGANVLTF,TGTGCCAGCAGCTTAGCCGGGGCCAACGTCCTGACTTTC